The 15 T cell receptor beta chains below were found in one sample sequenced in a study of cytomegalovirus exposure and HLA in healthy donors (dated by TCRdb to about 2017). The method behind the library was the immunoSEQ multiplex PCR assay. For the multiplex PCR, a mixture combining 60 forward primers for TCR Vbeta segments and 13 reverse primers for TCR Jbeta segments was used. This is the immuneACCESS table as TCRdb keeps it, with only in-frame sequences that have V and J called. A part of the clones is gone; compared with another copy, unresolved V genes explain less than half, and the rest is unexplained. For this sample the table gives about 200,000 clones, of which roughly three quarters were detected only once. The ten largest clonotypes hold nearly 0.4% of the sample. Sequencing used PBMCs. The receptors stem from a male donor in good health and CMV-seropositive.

CDR3 residues: CSVESPGGLNYGYTF. Here the CDR3 DNA reads TGCAGCGTTGAATCACCGGGGGGACTTAACTATGGCTACACCTTC. The chain carries TRBV29-1 and TRBJ1-2; a weak D match, TRBD1 (5 bases). There are 15 residues in the CDR3. Deletions cut 2 bases from V and 1 base from J, with 14 bases between. Germline CDR1 reads SQVTM; CDR2 reads ANQGSEA.

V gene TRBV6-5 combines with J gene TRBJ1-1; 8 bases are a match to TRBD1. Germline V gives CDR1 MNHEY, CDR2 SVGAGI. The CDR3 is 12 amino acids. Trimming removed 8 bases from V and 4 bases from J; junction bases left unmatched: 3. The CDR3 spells CASSRGPTEAFF. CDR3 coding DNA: TGTGCCAGCTCCAGGGGGCCCACTGAAGCTTTCTTT.

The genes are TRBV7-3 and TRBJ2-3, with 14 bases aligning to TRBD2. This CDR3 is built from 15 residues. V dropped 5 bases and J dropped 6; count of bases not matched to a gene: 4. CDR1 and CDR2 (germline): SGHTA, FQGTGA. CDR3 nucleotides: TGTGCCAGCAGCCGACTAGCGGGGGGGCGGGATACGCAGTATTTT. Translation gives CASSRLAGGRDTQYF.

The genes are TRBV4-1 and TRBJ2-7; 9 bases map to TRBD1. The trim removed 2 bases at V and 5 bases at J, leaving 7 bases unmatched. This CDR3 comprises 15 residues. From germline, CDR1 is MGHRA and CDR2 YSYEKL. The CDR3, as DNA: TGCGCCAGCAGCCAATTGGGACAGGGAACCGACGAGCAGTACTTC. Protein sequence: CASSQLGQGTDEQYF.

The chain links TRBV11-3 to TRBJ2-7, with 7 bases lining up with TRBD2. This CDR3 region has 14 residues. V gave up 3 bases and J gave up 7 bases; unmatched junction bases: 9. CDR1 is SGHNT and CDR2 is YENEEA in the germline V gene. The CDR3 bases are TGTGCCAGCAGCTTCAGAGCGGGAATGGGGGAGCAGTACTTC. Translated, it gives CASSFRAGMGEQYF.

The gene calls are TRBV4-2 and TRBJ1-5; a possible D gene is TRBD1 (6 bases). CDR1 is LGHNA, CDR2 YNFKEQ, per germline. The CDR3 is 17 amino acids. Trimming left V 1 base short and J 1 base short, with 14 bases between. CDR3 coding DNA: TGTGCCAGCAGCCAAGTACAGGGCGATGCGAGCAATCAGCCCCAGCATTTT. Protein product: CASSQVQGDASNQPQHF.

The CDR3 DNA follows: TGTGCCAGCAGCTCCGGACAGGGGGAGACCCAGTACTTC. It specifies CASSSGQGETQYF. V gene TRBV7-3 combines with J gene TRBJ2-5; 9 bases are shared with TRBD1. The germline V gene has CDR1 SGHTA and CDR2 FQGTGA. After removal of 4 bases from V and 5 bases from J, the junction contained 2 bases not matched to a gene. The CDR3 covers 13 residues.

The CDR3 here is CASSSLNQPQHF. CDR3 bases: TGTGCCAGCAGCTCCTTGAATCAGCCCCAGCATTTT. V gene TRBV7-2 combines with J gene TRBJ1-5; D is unclear. This CDR3 spans 12 amino acids. From germline, CDR1 is SGHTA and CDR2 FQGNSA. Trimming took off 4 bases at V and 4 bases at J, with 5 bases between the two ends. Filled out from reference TRBV7-2 and TRBJ1-5, the complete variable domain reads GAGVSQSPSNKVTEKGKDVELRCDPISGHTALYWYRQSLGQGLEFLIYFQGNSAPDKSGLPSDRFSAERTGGSVSTLTIQRTQQEDSAVYLCASSSLNQPQHFGDGTRLSIL.

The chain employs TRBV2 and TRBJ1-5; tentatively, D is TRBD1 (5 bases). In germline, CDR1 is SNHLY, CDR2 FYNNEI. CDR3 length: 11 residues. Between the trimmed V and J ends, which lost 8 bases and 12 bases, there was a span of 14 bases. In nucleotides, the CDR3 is TGTGCCAGCGGGGAGGAAACAGGCCAGCATTTT. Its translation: CASGEETGQHF.

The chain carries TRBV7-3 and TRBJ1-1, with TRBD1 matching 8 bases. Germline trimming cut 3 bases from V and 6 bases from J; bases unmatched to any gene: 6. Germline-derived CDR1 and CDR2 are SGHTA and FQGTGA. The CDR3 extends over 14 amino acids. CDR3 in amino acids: CASSLFQGAAEAFF. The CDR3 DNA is TGTGCCAGCAGCTTGTTCCAGGGGGCCGCTGAAGCTTTCTTT.

The CDR3 region has the DNA TGTGCCAGCATCCCCAGGCAGAACACTGAAGCTTTCTTT. Encoded protein: CASIPRQNTEAFF. V usage is TRBV6-6 and J usage is TRBJ1-1, with D hard to call. Trimming pared 7 bases from V and 1 base from J, leaving 10 bases between. The germline gives CDR1 MNHNY, CDR2 SVGAGI (reference sequence). CDR3 size: 13 residues.

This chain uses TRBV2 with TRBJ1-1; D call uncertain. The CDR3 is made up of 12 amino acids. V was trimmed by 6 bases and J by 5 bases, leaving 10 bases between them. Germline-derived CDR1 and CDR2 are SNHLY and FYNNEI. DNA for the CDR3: TGTGCCAGCAGCAGTTCTTGGACTGAAGCTTTCTTT. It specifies CASSSSWTEAFF.

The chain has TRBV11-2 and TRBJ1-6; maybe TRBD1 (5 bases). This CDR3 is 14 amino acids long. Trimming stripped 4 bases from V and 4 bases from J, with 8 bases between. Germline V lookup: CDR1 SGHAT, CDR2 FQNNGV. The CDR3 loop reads CASSSTAYNSPLHF. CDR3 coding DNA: TGTGCCAGCAGCTCGACAGCGTATAATTCACCCCTCCACTTT.

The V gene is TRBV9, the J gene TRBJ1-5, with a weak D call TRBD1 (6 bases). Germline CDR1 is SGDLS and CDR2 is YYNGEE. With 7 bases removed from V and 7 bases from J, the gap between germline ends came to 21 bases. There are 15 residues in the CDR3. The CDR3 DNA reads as TGTGCCAGCGGAAAGGGGGGGGTAATAGGGCAGCCCCAGCATTTT. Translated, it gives CASGKGGVIGQPQHF. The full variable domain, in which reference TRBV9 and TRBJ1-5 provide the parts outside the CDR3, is DSGVTQTPKHLITATGQRVTLRCSPRSGDLSVYWYQQSLDQGLQFLIQYYNGEERAKGNILERFSAQQFPDLHSELNLSSLELGDSALYFCASGKGGVIGQPQHFGDGTRLSIL.

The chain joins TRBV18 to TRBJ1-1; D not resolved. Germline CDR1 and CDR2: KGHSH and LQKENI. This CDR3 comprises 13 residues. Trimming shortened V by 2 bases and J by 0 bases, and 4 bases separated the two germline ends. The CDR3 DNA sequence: TGTGCCAGCTCACCAAACATGAACACTGAAGCTTTCTTT. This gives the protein CASSPNMNTEAFF. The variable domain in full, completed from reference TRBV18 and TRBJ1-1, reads NAGVMQNPRHLVRRRGQEARLRCSPMKGHSHVYWYRQLPEEGLKFMVYLQKENIIDESGMPKERFSAEFPKEGPSILRIQQVVRGDSAAYFCASSPNMNTEAFFGQGTRLTVV.